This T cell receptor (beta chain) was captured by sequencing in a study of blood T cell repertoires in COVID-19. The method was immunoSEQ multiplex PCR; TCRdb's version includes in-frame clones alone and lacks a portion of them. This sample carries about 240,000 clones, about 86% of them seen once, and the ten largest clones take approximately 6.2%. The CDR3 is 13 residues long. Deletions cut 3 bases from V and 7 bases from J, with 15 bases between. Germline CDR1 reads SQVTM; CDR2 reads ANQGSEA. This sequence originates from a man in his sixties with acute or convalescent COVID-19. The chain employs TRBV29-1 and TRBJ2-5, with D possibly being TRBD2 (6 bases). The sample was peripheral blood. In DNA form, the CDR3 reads TGCAGCGTTGAGGTAGAGGGAGGTCGGACCCAGTACTTC. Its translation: CSVEVEGGRTQYF.